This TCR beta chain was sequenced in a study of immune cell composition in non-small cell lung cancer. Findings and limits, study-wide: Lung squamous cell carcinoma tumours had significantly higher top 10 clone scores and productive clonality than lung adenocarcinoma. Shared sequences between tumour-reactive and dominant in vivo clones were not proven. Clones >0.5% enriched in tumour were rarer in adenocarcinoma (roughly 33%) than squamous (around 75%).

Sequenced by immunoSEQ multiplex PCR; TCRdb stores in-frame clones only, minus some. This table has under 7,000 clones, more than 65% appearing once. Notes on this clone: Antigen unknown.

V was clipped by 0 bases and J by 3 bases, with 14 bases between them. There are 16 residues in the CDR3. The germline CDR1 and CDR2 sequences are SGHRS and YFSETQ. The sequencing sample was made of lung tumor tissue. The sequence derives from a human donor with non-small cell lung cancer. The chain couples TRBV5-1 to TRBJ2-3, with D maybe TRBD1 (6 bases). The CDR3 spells CASSLEVGARTDTQYF. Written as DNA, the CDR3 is TGCGCCAGCAGCTTGGAGGTGGGGGCGCGGACAGATACGCAGTATTTT.